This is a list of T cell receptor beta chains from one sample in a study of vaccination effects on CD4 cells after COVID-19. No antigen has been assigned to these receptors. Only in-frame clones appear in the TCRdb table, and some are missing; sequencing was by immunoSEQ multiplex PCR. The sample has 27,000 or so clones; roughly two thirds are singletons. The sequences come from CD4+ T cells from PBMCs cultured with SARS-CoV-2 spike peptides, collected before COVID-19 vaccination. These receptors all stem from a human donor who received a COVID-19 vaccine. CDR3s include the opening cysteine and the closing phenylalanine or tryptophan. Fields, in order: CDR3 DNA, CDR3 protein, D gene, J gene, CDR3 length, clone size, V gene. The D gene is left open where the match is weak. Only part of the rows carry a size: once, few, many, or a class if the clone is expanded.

TGTGCCAGCAGCGTAGAGGCAGGGGGCGGCTACGAGCAGTACTTC,CASSVEAGGGYEQYF,TRBD1,TRBJ2-7,15,.,TRBV9
TGCGCCAGCAGCTTCTCCGCCGACAGGAATGGCTACACCTTC,CASSFSADRNGYTF,.,TRBJ1-2,14,.,TRBV5-1
TGCGCCAGCAGCTTGGGACAGCAGAATAATTCACCCCTCCACTTT,CASSLGQQNNSPLHF,.,TRBJ1-6,15,.,TRBV5-1
TGCAGCGCCGTAGACAGAGCGGATGAAAAACTGTTTTTT,CSAVDRADEKLFF,.,TRBJ1-4,13,once,TRBV29-1
TGCGCCAGCAGTGCAGAGTTCCTCTCCCCCCCCCTCCACTTT,CASSAEFLSPPLHF,.,TRBJ1-6,14,.,TRBV10-2
TGTGCCAGCAGTCCTAGCGGGAATATCGTGTACGAGCAGTACTTC,CASSPSGNIVYEQYF,TRBD2,TRBJ2-7,15,few,TRBV5-4
TGTGCCAGCAGCCTCCAGGGGGTAGAGGATACGCAGTATTTT,CASSLQGVEDTQYF,TRBD1,TRBJ2-3,14,.,TRBV7-9
TGTGCCAGCAAACCGACAGGCAATGAGCAGTTCTTC,CASKPTGNEQFF,.,TRBJ2-1,12,few,TRBV6-6
TGTGCCACCCAGATGAAGGGACAGTTGAATCAGCCCCAGCATTTT,CATQMKGQLNQPQHF,TRBD1,TRBJ1-5,15,.,TRBV28
TGTGCCAGCAGTGTTGGGGCCAACGTCCTGACTTTC,CASSVGANVLTF,.,TRBJ2-6,12,.,TRBV2
TGTGCCAGCAGCGCAACGGTCGGGGGGCAAGGGTCACCCCTCCACTTT,CASSATVGGQGSPLHF,.,TRBJ1-6,16,once,TRBV7-2
TGTGCCAGCAGCCAATCCCCCCCAGGCTACGAGCAGTACTTC,CASSQSPPGYEQYF,.,TRBJ2-7,14,.,TRBV14
TGTGCCAGCAGCCCCCAGAGTGGTGGAAACACCATATATTTT,CASSPQSGGNTIYF,.,TRBJ1-3,14,few,TRBV5-6
TGCGCCAGCAGATACGGAGTTGGTGAAAAACTGTTTTTT,CASRYGVGEKLFF,.,TRBJ1-4,13,.,TRBV5-1
TGTGCCAGCGGACAGGTACAAGAGACCCAGTACTTC,CASGQVQETQYF,TRBD1,TRBJ2-5,12,.,TRBV2
TGTGCCAGCAGCCAAGAGGCAGGGGGGTACACCATATATTTT,CASSQEAGGYTIYF,TRBD1,TRBJ1-3,14,.,TRBV3-1/TRBV3-2
TGTGCCAGCAGCTTGGACGGAACTAACTATGGCTACACCTTC,CASSLDGTNYGYTF,.,TRBJ1-2,14,.,TRBV5-6
TGTGCCAGCGTGGGAGGGATCTGGGGAGAGACCCAGTACTTC,CASVGGIWGETQYF,TRBD2,TRBJ2-5,14,.,TRBV6-5
TGTGCCAGCAGTTTTGGGAGGGAATTTAGCGAGCAGTACTTC,CASSFGREFSEQYF,TRBD2,TRBJ2-7,14,.,TRBV27
TGTGCCAGCAGCCCAGGGGAGGGAAACACCATATATTTT,CASSPGEGNTIYF,.,TRBJ1-3,13,.,TRBV25-1
TGCGCCAGCAGCGACGGACAGTCGGCGGACACCTTC,CASSDGQSADTF,.,TRBJ1-2,12,.,TRBV5-1
TGTGCCAGCAGCGAGACTAGCGGGGGGCATAATGAGCAGTTCTTC,CASSETSGGHNEQFF,TRBD2,TRBJ2-1,15,.,TRBV9
TGTGCCAGCAGTGGGGGGACAGGGGTTCTCCTCCACTTT,CASSGGTGVLLHF,TRBD1,TRBJ1-6,13,.,TRBV2
TGTGCCACCAGTTACTTGGGGGTGAACACCGGGGAGCTGTTTTTT,CATSYLGVNTGELFF,.,TRBJ2-2,15,.,TRBV24-1
TGTGCCAGCAGCCTAGGACAGGGAATGGGTTCACCCCTCCACTTT,CASSLGQGMGSPLHF,TRBD1,TRBJ1-6,15,.,TRBV3-1/TRBV3-2
TGTGCCAGTAGTACGGGGACTAAAGGAGAGACCCAGTACTTC,CASSTGTKGETQYF,TRBD2,TRBJ2-5,14,.,TRBV19
TGTGCCAGCAGCCAAGGTGGAGGGGACTATGGCTACACCTTC,CASSQGGGDYGYTF,.,TRBJ1-2,14,.,TRBV3-1/TRBV3-2
TGTGCCAGCAGACAGCTAGCGGTCCCCTACGAGCAGTACTTC,CASRQLAVPYEQYF,TRBD2,TRBJ2-7,14,.,TRBV6-5
TGTGCCAGCAGCTCCCGGGACAGGGGGCTTGTCTCTACGCAGTATTTT,CASSSRDRGLVSTQYF,TRBD1,TRBJ2-3,16,.,TRBV5-5
TGTGCCAGTAGTGCCCAAGGGCCCCAGCATTTT,CASSAQGPQHF,.,TRBJ1-5,11,.,TRBV19
TGTGCCAGCAGCCAACAACCAAAATCCTACGAGCAGTACTTC,CASSQQPKSYEQYF,.,TRBJ2-7,14,.,TRBV3-1/TRBV3-2
TGTGCCAGCAGCTCCCGGAATCAAGAGACCCAGTACTTC,CASSSRNQETQYF,.,TRBJ2-5,13,.,TRBV9
TGTGCCACCAGCAGAGATGCGGCTAGCGGGAGTTTTTACAATGAGCAGTTCTTC,CATSRDAASGSFYNEQFF,TRBD2,TRBJ2-1,18,.,TRBV15
TGTGCCAGCAGCCAAGGTAACACCAGGACAGGGGTCGATTCACCCCTCCACTTT,CASSQGNTRTGVDSPLHF,TRBD1,TRBJ1-6,18,.,TRBV4-2
TGTGCCAGCTCAGTCCGGACGGAGGGAAACACCATATATTTT,CASSVRTEGNTIYF,.,TRBJ1-3,14,.,TRBV18